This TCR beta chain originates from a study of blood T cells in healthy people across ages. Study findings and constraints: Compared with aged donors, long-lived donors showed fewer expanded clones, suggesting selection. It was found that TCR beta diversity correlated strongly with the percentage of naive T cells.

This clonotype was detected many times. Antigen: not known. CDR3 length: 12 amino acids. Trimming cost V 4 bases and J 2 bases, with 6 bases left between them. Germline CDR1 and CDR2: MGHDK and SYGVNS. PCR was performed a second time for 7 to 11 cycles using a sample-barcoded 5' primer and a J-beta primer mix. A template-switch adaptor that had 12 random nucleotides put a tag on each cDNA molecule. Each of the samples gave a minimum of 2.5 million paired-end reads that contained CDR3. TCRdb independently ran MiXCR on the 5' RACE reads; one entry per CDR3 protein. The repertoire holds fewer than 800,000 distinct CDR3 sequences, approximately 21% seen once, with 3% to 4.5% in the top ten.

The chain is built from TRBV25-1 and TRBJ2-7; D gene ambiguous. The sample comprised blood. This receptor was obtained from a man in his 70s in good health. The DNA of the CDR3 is TGTGCCAGCAGTGCCCCAACCTACGAGCAGTACTTC. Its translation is CASSAPTYEQYF.